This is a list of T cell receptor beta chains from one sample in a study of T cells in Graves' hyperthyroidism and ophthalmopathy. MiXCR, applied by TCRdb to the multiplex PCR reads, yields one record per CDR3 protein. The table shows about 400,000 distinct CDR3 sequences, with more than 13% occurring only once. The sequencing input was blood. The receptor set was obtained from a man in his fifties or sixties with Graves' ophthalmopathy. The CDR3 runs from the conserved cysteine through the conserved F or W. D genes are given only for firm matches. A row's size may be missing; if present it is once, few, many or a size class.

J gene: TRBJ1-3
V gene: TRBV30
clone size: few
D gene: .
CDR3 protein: CAWSGSGNTIYF
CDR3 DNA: TGTGCCTGGAGCGGGTCTGGAAACACCATATATTTT

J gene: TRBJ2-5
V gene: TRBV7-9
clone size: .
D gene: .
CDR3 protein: CASSRDKTGETQYF
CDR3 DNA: TGTGCCAGCAGCAGGGACAAGACCGGGGAGACCCAGTACTTC

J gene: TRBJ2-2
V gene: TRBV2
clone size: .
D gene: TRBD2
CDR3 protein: CASTRTSGRIATGELFF
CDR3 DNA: TGTGCCAGCACGCGGACTAGCGGGAGGATAGCCACCGGGGAGCTGTTTTTT

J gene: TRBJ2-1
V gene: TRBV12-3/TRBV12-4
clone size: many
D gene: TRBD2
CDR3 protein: CASSRLAGGHNEQFF
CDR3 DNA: TGTGCCAGCAGTCGACTAGCGGGAGGCCACAATGAGCAGTTCTTC

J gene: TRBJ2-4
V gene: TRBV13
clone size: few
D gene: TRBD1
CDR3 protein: CASSLGRGLENIQYF
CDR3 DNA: TGTGCCAGCAGCTTAGGCAGGGGGCTTGAAAACATTCAGTACTTC

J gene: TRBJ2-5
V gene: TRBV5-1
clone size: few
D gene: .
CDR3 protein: CASRKQETQYF
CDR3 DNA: TGCGCCAGCAGGAAACAAGAGACCCAGTACTTC

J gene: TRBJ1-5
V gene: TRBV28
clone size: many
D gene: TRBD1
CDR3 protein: CASSTRQGASGNQPQHF
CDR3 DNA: TGTGCCAGCAGTACCCGACAGGGGGCGAGTGGCAATCAGCCCCAGCATTTT

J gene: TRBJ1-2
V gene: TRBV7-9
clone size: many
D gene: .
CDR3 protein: CASSHRQENYGYTF
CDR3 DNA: TGTGCCAGCAGCCACCGCCAAGAAAACTATGGCTACACCTTC

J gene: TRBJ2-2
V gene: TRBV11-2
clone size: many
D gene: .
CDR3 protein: CASSLGLVNTGELFF
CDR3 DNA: TGTGCCAGCAGCTTAGGACTAGTAAACACCGGGGAGCTGTTTTTT

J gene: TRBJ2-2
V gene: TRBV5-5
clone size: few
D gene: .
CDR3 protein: CASSLVAVAATGELFF
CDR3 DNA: TGTGCCAGCAGCTTGGTCGCGGTAGCGGCCACCGGGGAGCTGTTTTTT

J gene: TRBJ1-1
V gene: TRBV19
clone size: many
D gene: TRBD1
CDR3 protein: CASSLDRLEAFF
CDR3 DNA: TGTGCCAGTAGCCTGGACAGGCTTGAAGCTTTCTTT

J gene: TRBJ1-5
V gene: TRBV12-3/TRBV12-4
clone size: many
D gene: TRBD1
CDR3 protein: CASRGGTESNQPQHF
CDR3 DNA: TGTGCCAGCAGAGGAGGGACAGAGAGCAATCAGCCCCAGCATTTT

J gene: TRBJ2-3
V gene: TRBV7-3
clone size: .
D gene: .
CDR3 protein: CATAMRDTQYF
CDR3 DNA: TGTGCCACCGCGATGAGGGATACGCAGTATTTT